This TCR beta chain was sequenced for a study of cytomegalovirus exposure and HLA in healthy donors. V was clipped by 3 bases and J by 2 bases, with 8 bases between them. Germline V gene lookup returns CDR1 SGDLS and CDR2 YYNGEE. The CDR3 loop spans 13 amino acids. PCR employed 60 Vbeta and 13 Jbeta primers. Some clones are missing from TCRdb's copy, which holds only in-frame ones; the method was immunoSEQ multiplex PCR. The sample lists approximately 100,000 clones, approximately 70% occurring once. The sequenced sample was PBMCs. The receptor's source is a man aged 40-49 years in good health and CMV-seropositive. V usage is TRBV9 and J usage is TRBJ1-2; TRBD1 might be the D (6 bases). Here the CDR3 reads CASSGDRNYGYTF. The CDR3, as DNA: TGTGCCAGCAGCGGAGACAGGAACTATGGCTACACCTTC.